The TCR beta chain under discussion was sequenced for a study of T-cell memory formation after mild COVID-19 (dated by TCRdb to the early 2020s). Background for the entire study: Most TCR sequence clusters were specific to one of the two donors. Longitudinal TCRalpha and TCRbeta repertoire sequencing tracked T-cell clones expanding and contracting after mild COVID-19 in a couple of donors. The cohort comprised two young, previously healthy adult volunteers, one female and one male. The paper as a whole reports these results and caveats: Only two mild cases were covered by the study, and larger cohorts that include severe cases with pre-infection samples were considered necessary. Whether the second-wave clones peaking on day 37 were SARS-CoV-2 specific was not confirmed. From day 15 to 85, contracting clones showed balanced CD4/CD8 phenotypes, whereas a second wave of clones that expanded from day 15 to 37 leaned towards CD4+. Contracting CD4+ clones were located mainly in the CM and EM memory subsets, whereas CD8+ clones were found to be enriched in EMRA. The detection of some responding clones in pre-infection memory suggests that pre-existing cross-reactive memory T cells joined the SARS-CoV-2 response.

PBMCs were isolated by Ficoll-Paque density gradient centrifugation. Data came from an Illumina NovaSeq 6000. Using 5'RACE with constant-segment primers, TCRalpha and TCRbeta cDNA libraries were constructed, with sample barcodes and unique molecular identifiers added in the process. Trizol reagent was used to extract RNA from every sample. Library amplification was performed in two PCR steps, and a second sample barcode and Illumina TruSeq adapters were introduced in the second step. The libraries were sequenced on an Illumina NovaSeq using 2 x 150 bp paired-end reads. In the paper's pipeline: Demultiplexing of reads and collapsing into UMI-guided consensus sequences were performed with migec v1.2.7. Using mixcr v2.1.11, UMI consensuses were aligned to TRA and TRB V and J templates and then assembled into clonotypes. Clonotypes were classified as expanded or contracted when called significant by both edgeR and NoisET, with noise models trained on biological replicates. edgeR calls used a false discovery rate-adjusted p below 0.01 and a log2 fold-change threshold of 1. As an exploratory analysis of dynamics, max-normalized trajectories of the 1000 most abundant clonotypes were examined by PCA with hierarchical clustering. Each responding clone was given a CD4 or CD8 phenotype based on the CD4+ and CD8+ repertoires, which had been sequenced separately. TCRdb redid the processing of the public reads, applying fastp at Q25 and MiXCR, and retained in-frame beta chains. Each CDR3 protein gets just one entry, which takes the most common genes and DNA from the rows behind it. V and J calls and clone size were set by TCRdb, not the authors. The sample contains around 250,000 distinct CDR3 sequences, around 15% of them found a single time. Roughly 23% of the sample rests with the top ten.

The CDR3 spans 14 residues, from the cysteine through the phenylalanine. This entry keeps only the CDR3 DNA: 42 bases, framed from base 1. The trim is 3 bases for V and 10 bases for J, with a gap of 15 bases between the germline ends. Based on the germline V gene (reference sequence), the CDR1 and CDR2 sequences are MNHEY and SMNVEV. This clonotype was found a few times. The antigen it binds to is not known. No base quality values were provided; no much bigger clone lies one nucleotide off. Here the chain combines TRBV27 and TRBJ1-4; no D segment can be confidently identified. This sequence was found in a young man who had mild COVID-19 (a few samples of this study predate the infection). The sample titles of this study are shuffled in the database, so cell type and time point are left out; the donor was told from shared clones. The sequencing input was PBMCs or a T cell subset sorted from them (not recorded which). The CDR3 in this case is CASSLSTRGGKLFF. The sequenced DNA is TGTGCCAGCAGTTTGTCAACTCGCGGAGGAAAACTGTTTTTT.